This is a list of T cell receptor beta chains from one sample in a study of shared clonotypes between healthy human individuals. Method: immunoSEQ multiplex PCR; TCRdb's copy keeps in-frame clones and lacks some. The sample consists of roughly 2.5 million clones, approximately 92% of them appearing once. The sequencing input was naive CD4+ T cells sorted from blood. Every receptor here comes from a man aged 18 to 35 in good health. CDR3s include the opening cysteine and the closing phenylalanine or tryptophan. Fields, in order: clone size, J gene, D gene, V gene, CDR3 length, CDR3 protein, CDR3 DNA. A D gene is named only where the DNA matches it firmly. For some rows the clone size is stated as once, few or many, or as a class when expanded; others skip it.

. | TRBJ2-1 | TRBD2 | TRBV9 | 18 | CASSDAGELAGGHNEQFF | TGTGCCAGCAGCGACGCGGGGGAACTAGCGGGAGGACACAATGAGCAGTTCTTC
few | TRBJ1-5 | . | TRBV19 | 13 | CASREDKGRTQHF | TGTGCCAGTAGGGAGGACAAGGGTCGGACCCAGCATTTT
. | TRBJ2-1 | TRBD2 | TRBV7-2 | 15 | CASSLPSGNLDEQFF | TGTGCCAGCAGCTTACCTAGCGGGAATTTGGATGAGCAGTTCTTC
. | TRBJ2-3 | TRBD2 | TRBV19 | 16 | CASSKVGLAGADTQYF | TGTGCCAGTAGTAAAGTCGGACTAGCGGGAGCAGATACGCAGTATTTT
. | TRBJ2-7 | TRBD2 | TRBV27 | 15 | CASSFGGGPLGEQYF | TGTGCCAGCAGTTTTGGGGGAGGGCCTTTGGGAGAGCAGTACTTC
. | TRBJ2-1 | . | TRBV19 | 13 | CASKGTAYNEQFF | TGTGCCAGTAAGGGGACTGCTTACAATGAGCAGTTCTTC
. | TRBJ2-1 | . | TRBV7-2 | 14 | CASSRDNSYNEQFF | TGTGCCAGCAGCCGCGACAACTCCTACAATGAGCAGTTCTTC
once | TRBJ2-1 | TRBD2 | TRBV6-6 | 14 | CASREGLAVSEQFF | TGTGCCAGCAGGGAAGGACTAGCAGTCAGCGAGCAGTTCTTC
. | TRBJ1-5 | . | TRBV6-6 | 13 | CASTLVQGQPQHF | TGTGCCAGCACTCTGGTACAGGGCCAGCCCCAGCATTTT
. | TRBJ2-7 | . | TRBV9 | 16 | CASSVCRVGGSYEQYF | TGTGCCAGCAGCGTATGCAGGGTCGGAGGGTCCTACGAGCAGTACTTC
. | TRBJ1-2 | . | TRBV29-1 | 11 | CSARRAEGYTF | TGCAGCGCCCGACGCGCGGAAGGCTACACCTTC
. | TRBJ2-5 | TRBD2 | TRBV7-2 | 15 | CASSLGLREQETQYF | TGTGCCAGCAGCCTCGGGTTGCGGGAGCAAGAGACCCAGTACTTC
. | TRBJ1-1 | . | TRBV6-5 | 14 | CASSYSRQGPEAFF | TGTGCCAGCAGTTACTCGCGGCAGGGTCCTGAAGCTTTCTTT
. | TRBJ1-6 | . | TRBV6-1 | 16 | CASSERSPGSSSPLHF | TGTGCCAGCAGTGAGCGGTCCCCTGGGAGTAGTTCACCCCTCCACTTT
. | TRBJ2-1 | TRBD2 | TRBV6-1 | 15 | CASRIAGLAGGEQFF | TGTGCCAGCAGGATTGCGGGTCTAGCGGGAGGGGAGCAGTTCTTC
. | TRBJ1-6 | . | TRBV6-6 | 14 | CASSPEGSRSPLHF | TGTGCCAGCAGCCCCGAGGGGTCCCGGTCACCCCTCCACTTT
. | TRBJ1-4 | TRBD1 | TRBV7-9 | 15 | CASSLTGGANEKLFF | TGTGCCAGCAGCTTAACAGGGGGAGCTAATGAAAAACTGTTTTTT
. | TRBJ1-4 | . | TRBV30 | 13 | CAWSVSPHEKLFF | TGTGCCTGGAGTGTGTCTCCCCATGAAAAACTGTTTTTT
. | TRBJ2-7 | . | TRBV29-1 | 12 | CSGWDPMGEQYF | TGCAGCGGCTGGGACCCAATGGGGGAGCAGTACTTC
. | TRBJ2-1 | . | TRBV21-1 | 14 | CASSISGGHNEQFF | TGTGCCAGCAGCATAAGCGGGGGACACAATGAGCAGTTCTTC
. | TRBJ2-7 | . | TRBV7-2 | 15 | CASSFIGRREREQYF | TGTGCCAGCAGCTTTATCGGACGGCGCGAAAGGGAGCAGTACTTC
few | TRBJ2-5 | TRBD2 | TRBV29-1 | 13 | CSVVGGGQETQYF | TGCAGCGTTGTGGGGGGGGGCCAAGAGACCCAGTACTTC
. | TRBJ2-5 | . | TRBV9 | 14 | CASSVALGVETQYF | TGTGCCAGCAGCGTAGCTCTGGGGGTAGAGACCCAGTACTTC
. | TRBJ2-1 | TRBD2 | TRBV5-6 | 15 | CASSLKGLGYNEQFF | TGTGCCAGCAGCTTGAAGGGACTAGGATACAATGAGCAGTTCTTC
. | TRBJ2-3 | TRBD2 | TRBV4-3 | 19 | CASSQDPLAGAASTDTQYF | TGCGCCAGCAGCCAAGATCCCCTAGCGGGGGCGGCTAGCACAGATACGCAGTATTTT
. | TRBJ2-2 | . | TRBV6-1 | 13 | CASSFGNTGELFF | TGTGCCAGCAGTTTCGGGAACACCGGGGAGCTGTTTTTT
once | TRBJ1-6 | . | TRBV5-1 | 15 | CASTLWDAQNSPLHF | TGCGCCAGCACCCTGTGGGACGCACAGAATTCACCCCTCCACTTT
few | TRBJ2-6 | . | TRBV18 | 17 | CASSPPTGSSGANVLTF | TGTGCCAGCTCACCACCGACAGGAAGCTCTGGGGCCAACGTCCTGACTTTC
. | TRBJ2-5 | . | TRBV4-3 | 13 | CASSQEGAGTQYF | TGCGCCAGCAGCCAAGAAGGCGCGGGGACCCAGTACTTC
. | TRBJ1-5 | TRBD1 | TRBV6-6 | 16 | CASSSAGGASVEPQHF | TGTGCCAGCAGTTCCGCAGGGGGCGCGTCGGTTGAGCCCCAGCATTTT
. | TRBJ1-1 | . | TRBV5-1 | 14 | CASTRDPMNTEAFF | TGCGCCAGCACCAGGGATCCCATGAACACTGAAGCTTTCTTT
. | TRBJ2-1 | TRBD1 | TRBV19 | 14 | CASSMGQGWDEQFF | TGTGCCAGTAGTATGGGACAGGGGTGGGATGAGCAGTTCTTC
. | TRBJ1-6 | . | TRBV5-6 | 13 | CASSLATNSPLHF | TGTGCCAGCAGCTTGGCAACGAATTCACCCCTCCACTTT
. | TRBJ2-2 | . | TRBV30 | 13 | CAWSSDRFGELFF | TGTGCCTGGAGTTCAGACAGATTCGGGGAGCTGTTTTTT
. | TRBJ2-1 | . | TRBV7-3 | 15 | CASSFFRGPYNEQFF | TGTGCCAGCAGCTTCTTCCGGGGGCCTTACAATGAGCAGTTCTTC
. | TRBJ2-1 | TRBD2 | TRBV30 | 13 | CAWSVAGYNEQFF | TGTGCCTGGAGTGTAGCGGGGTACAATGAGCAGTTCTTC
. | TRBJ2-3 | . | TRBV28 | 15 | CASRFAAGSRDTQYF | TGTGCCAGCAGGTTTGCCGCGGGAAGTAGAGATACGCAGTATTTT
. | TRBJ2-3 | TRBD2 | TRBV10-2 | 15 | CASGLAGGRTDTQYF | TGCGCCAGTGGGCTAGCGGGAGGACGCACAGATACGCAGTATTTT
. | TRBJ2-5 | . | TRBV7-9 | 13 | CASSLEPPGPQYF | TGTGCCAGCAGCTTAGAACCCCCCGGGCCGCAGTACTTC
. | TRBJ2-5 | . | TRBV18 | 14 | CASSPQRRQETQYF | TGTGCCAGCTCACCCCAGCGGCGACAAGAGACCCAGTACTTC
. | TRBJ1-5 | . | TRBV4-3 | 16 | CASSQDAGASNQPQHF | TGCGCCAGCAGCCAAGATGCGGGAGCTAGCAATCAGCCCCAGCATTTT
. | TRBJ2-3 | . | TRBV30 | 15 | CAWSVFGASTDTQYF | TGTGCCTGGAGTGTATTCGGAGCTAGCACAGATACGCAGTATTTT